This T cell receptor beta chain emerged from a study of T cells in Graves' hyperthyroidism and ophthalmopathy. General study findings and limits: Most thyroid clonotypes expanded above 0.001 were also detected in blood.

RNA transcripts served as the template for amplifying TCR beta CDR3 regions. A set of HTBI primers served as the primers for a first-round RT-PCR of the TCR CDR3. TCRdb used MiXCR to reprocess the multiplex PCR reads, holding one entry per CDR3 protein. Of hundreds of thousands of distinct CDR3 sequences listed, about 14% are singletons. This clonotype was found many times. Its antigen is still unknown. Uncontrolled infection, other autoimmune disease, pregnancy or lactation disqualified patients from enrolment. The receptor comes from a woman in her forties or fifties with Graves' ophthalmopathy. The sequenced material came from blood.

CDR3 coding DNA: TGTGCCAGCAGTTACACCCAGGTGGGGGCCGGTGACGACGAGCAGTACTTC. Translating it yields CASSYTQVGAGDDEQYF. The rearrangement links TRBV6-2 or TRBV6-3 to TRBJ2-7, with D possibly being TRBD1 (6 bases). CDR1 and CDR2 from the germline V gene are MNHEY and SVGEGT. The CDR3 consists of 17 residues. V was cut by 2 bases and J by 5 bases, with 22 bases left in between.